What follows are 23 T cell receptor beta chains derived from one specimen sequenced in a study of regulatory T cells in long-lasting Graves disease. With iRepertoire HTBI primers and Arm-PCR of CDR3 regions, TCR beta libraries were built. TCRdb passed the multiplex PCR reads through MiXCR, listing each CDR3 protein once. The top ten clones hold 18% of a sample with 600,000 to 650,000 distinct CDR3 sequences, roughly 15% of them seen once. Regarding time point: newly diagnosed GD, antithyroid drugs for less than 3 months. From RNA extracted from PBMCs, the TCR library was made. A further study also used this sample, focusing on T cells in Graves' hyperthyroidism and ophthalmopathy.

The source was peripheral blood mononuclear cells (PBMCs), collected at new diagnosis, from a patient treated with antithyroid drugs. Receptors originate from a woman aged 25 to 39 with Graves disease.

This clonotype was observed many times. The chain links TRBV6-5 to TRBJ1-5; TRBD1 might be the D (5 bases). The CDR3 is 15 amino acids. The germline V gene has CDR1 MNHEY and CDR2 SVGAGI. The V and J ends lost 0 bases and 1 base respectively, with 7 bases between them. The CDR3 DNA reads TGTGCCAGCAGTTACTCCGACAGAAGCAATCAGCCCCAGCATTTT. It specifies CASSYSDRSNQPQHF.

This clonotype was recorded many times. This chain uses TRBV11-2 with TRBJ2-7; 9 bases are shared with TRBD1. The germline V gene encodes CDR1 SGHAT and CDR2 FQNNGV. Trimming at V came to 4 bases and at J to 3 bases, leaving 13 bases not matched to a gene. The CDR3 sequence is 17 residues long. The CDR3 sequence is CASSWRGPGQGGYEQYF. In DNA form, the CDR3 reads TGTGCCAGCAGCTGGCGAGGGCCGGGACAGGGTGGCTACGAGCAGTACTTC. The whole variable domain, filled in from reference TRBV11-2 and TRBJ2-7, reads EAGVAQSPRYKIIEKRQSVAFWCNPISGHATLYWYQQILGQGPKLLIQFQNNGVVDDSQLPKDRFSAERLKGVDSTLKIQPAKLEDSAVYLCASSWRGPGQGGYEQYFGPGTRLTVT.

The chain joins TRBV18 to TRBJ1-1; D remains ambiguous. Trimming removed 6 bases from V and 6 bases from J, with 14 bases in between. The CDR3 spans 13 residues. The germline gives CDR1 KGHSH, CDR2 LQKENI. The DNA for the CDR3 is TGTGCCAGCTCCCTCATGGCGGCAGCTGAAGCTTTCTTT. Residues: CASSLMAAAEAFF.

This clonotype was seen only a few times. The chain employs TRBV7-8 and TRBJ1-4; possibly TRBD1 for D (5 bases). V was clipped by 4 bases and J by 2 bases, with 14 bases between them. Germline lookup yields CDR1 SGHVS and CDR2 FQNEAQ. This CDR3 comprises 16 residues. The CDR3 region is CASSYNRLQTNEKLFF. In nucleotides, the CDR3 is TGTGCCAGCAGCTACAACAGGTTGCAGACTAATGAAAAACTGTTTTTT.

This clonotype is a singleton in its sample. This may be a read error, as it is one base from a much larger clone. The rearrangement uses TRBV7-3 and TRBJ2-5; possibly TRBD1 or TRBD2 for D (5 bases each). The CDR3 is 16 amino acids. The germline gives CDR1 SGHTA, CDR2 FQGTGA. V was shortened by 5 bases and J by 11 bases, with 27 bases between the two germline ends. The DNA for the CDR3 is TGTGCCAGCAGCAAAAGTGTGGGGGATCTCTACAATGAGCAGTACTTC. Protein sequence: CASSKSVGDLYNEQYF. The complete variable domain, with remaining parts taken from reference TRBV7-3 and TRBJ2-5, reads GAGVSQTPSNKVTEKGKYVELRCDPISGHTALYWYRQSLGQGPEFLIYFQGTGAADDSGLPNDRFFAVRPEGSVSTLKIQRTERGDSAVYLCASSKSVGDLYNEQYFGPGTRLLVL.

This clonotype was detected ten times or more. V usage is TRBV13 and J usage is TRBJ2-7; possible D gene TRBD1, 5 bases. CDR1 and CDR2 (germline): PRHDT, FYEKMQ (reference sequence). V lost 4 bases and J lost 5, with 9 bases in between. This CDR3 contains 12 residues. Here the CDR3 DNA reads TGTGCCAGCAGCTCGAAGGGGAACGAGCAGTACTTC. This translates into CASSSKGNEQYF.

This clonotype was counted at least ten times. V and J are TRBV28 and TRBJ2-7; TRBD1 is a possible D gene (6 bases). Germline CDR1 is MDHEN and CDR2 is SYDVKM. The CDR3 loop spans 13 amino acids. V lost 9 bases and J lost 2, with 14 bases in between. The CDR3 loop is CASRPTGAYEQYF. CDR3 DNA sequence: TGTGCCAGTAGACCGACAGGAGCCTACGAGCAGTACTTC.

V and J are TRBV11-2 and TRBJ2-7, with 9 positions matching TRBD1. With V trimmed by 1 base and J by 5 bases, 9 bases remained unmatched. The CDR3 covers 16 residues. Germline V gene lookup returns CDR1 SGHAT and CDR2 FQNNGV. The CDR3 bases are TGTGCCAGCAGCTTAGTTGGGACAGGGAGAGTCAACGAGCAGTACTTC. Encoded protein: CASSLVGTGRVNEQYF.

This clonotype was detected many times. The V gene is TRBV7-8, the J gene TRBJ2-2; TRBD2 matches at 8 bases. In germline, CDR1 is SGHVS, CDR2 FQNEAQ. The CDR3 runs 15 residues. Unmatched junction bases numbered 7, after V lost 5 bases and J lost 5 bases. The CDR3 DNA is TGTGCCAGCAGCACGGGGGGGTCTTGGACCGGGGAGCTGTTTTTT. Amino acids: CASSTGGSWTGELFF.

This clonotype has more than one count but fewer than ten. The CDR3 ends on some other residue instead of the conserved phenylalanine or tryptophan, so this is likely a read error. The limits of the CDR3 on the DNA are not certain, so only TCRdb's listed CDR3 is given. V gene TRBV20-1 combines with J gene TRBJ2-5; the table's D call, TRBD1, was not checked against the DNA. Germline V CDR1 and CDR2: DFQATT, SNEGSKA (reference sequence). Including both end residues, the CDR3 is 8 amino acids long. The CDR3 is CSARGFGG.

This clonotype was recorded a few times. The chain has TRBV20-1 and TRBJ2-7, with TRBD2 matching over 10 bases. The trim removed 6 bases at V and 1 base at J, leaving 6 bases unmatched. The CDR3 is 14 amino acids. Germline V CDR1 and CDR2: DFQATT, SNEGSKA (reference sequence). The CDR3 sequence: CSAEGTSASYEQYF. Written as DNA, the CDR3 is TGCAGTGCGGAAGGGACTAGCGCATCCTACGAGCAGTACTTC.

CDR3 nucleotide sequence: TGTGCCAGCAGCTTAGAGAGGACCCAACGGGGGGAAGGGCTCCAAGAGACCCAGTACTTC. Its translation: CASSLERTQRGEGLQETQYF. The V gene is TRBV13, the J gene TRBJ2-5, with 7 bases identical to TRBD2. Looked up from germline, CDR1 is PRHDT and CDR2 is FYEKMQ (reference sequence). The CDR3 runs 20 residues. With 1 base clipped from V and 1 base from J, the junction kept 18 bases outside the gene matches.

Comment on this clonotype: A read error may explain this, as a much larger clone is one base away. The CDR3 is CAGSLGPYYEQYF. DNA of the CDR3: TGTGCCGGCAGCTTAGGACCCTATTACGAGCAGTACTTC. The chain carries TRBV7-9 and TRBJ2-5; D remains unclear. The J call could be wrong; TRBJ2-7 is a better fit for the DNA end. The CDR3 totals 13 residues. CDR1 and CDR2 from the germline V gene are SEHNR and FQNEAQ (reference sequence).

This clonotype occurred many times. The chain uses TRBV7-9 and TRBJ2-1, with 12 bases that match TRBD2. Per germline, CDR1 SEHNR and CDR2 FQNEAQ (reference sequence). J lost 6 bases, V lost 5 bases, and 11 bases had no gene match. The CDR3 is made up of 17 amino acids. CDR3 DNA: TGTGCCAGCAGCCCAGGGAGGGGGACTAGCGGGCCCAATGAGCAGTTCTTC. Amino acid sequence: CASSPGRGTSGPNEQFF.

This chain uses TRBV27 with TRBJ1-3, with a tentative D call TRBD1 (5 bases). This CDR3 is 15 amino acids long. CDR1 MNHEY and CDR2 SMNVEV come from the germline V gene (reference sequence). V was shortened by 7 bases and J by 2 bases, with 15 bases between the two germline ends. The CDR3 region is CASKKGSGPGNTIYF. The CDR3 DNA follows: TGTGCCAGCAAGAAGGGGTCGGGGCCTGGAAACACCATATATTTT.

This clonotype was seen only a few times. The chain carries TRBV2 and TRBJ1-2, with TRBD1 as a possible D gene (6 bases). The germline V gene has CDR1 SNHLY and CDR2 FYNNEI. Deletions cut 8 bases from V and 2 bases from J, with 18 bases between. This CDR3 is built from 15 residues. Written as DNA, the CDR3 is TGTGCCAGCGGAGGGGGTGGCACCCCAAACTATGGCTACACCTTC. It yields the protein CASGGGGTPNYGYTF.

This clonotype was seen a handful of times. The chain employs TRBV29-1 and TRBJ2-4; tentative D call: TRBD1 (5 bases). The CDR3 covers 14 residues. Deletions cut 4 bases from V and 0 bases from J, with 10 bases between. Germline CDR1 and CDR2: SQVTM and ANQGSEA. CDR3 in DNA: TGCAGCGTTGGTGGACACTTAGCCAAAAACATTCAGTACTTC. This sequence encodes CSVGGHLAKNIQYF. Based on the CDR3 plus reference TRBV29-1 and TRBJ2-4, the full variable domain is SAVISQKPSRDICQRGTSLTIQCQVDSQVTMMFWYRQQPGQSLTLIATANQGSEATYESGFVIDKFPISRPNLTFSTLTVSNMSPEDSSIYLCSVGGHLAKNIQYFGAGTRLSVL.

This clonotype came up many times. The genes are TRBV12-3 or TRBV12-4 and TRBJ2-3; no clear D. V was clipped by 2 bases and J by 2 bases, with 8 bases between them. The CDR3 is 14 amino acids. The DNA of the CDR3 is TGTGCCAGCAGTTTAAGGATGGACACAGATACGCAGTATTTT. Amino acids: CASSLRMDTDTQYF.

This clonotype has ten or more counts. The chain is built from TRBV28 and TRBJ1-5; D is undetermined. The CDR3 consists of 16 residues. Germline V CDR1 and CDR2: MDHEN, SYDVKM. V was clipped by 1 base and J by 3 bases, with 13 bases between them. CDR3 sequence reads: CASSLYPGSPNQPQHF. The CDR3 coding sequence is TGTGCCAGCAGTTTATATCCGGGTAGCCCCAATCAGCCCCAGCATTTT.

This clonotype was recorded many times. The J gene is TRBJ1-1, the V gene TRBV12-3 or TRBV12-4; D unresolved. V was cut by 7 bases and J by 5 bases, with 14 bases left in between. This CDR3 is built from 13 residues. DNA of the CDR3: TGTGCCAGCAAATCGTCCCTCCCGACTGAAGCTTTCTTT. It translates to CASKSSLPTEAFF.

The table lists this clonotype with many counts. This chain connects TRBV28 to TRBJ1-5, with a weak D call TRBD1 (6 bases). The germline V gene encodes CDR1 MDHEN and CDR2 SYDVKM. With 4 bases removed from V and 6 bases from J, the gap between germline ends came to 16 bases. CDR3 length: 15 amino acids. CDR3 bases: TGTGCCAGCAGTTCGCCGAAGGGGGGAAGTCAGCCCCAGCATTTT. This translates into CASSSPKGGSQPQHF.

The gene calls are TRBV19 and TRBJ2-7, with 11 bases that match TRBD2. CDR3 size: 14 residues. The V segment lost 9 bases and the J segment 4 bases; nucleotides outside the gene matches: 8. CDR1 and CDR2 from the germline V gene are LNHDA and SQIVND (reference sequence). The CDR3 sequence is CASGTSGMSYEQYF. The CDR3 DNA follows: TGTGCCAGCGGGACTAGCGGAATGAGTTACGAGCAGTACTTC.

As for this clonotype: A much larger clone is a single base away; this may be a read error. The V gene is TRBV28, the J gene TRBJ2-7; D is unclear. The CDR3 is 12 residues long. CDR1 is MDHEN and CDR2 is SYDVKM in the germline V gene. Trimming cost V 4 bases and J 6 bases, with 10 bases left between them. In DNA, the CDR3 is TGTGCCAGCAGTTCCGACTGGGGCGAGCAGTACTTC. Its translation: CASSSDWGEQYF.